One and the same sample provided the 10 T cell receptor beta chains below, sequenced in a study of cytomegalovirus exposure and HLA in healthy donors. The PCR had 60 Vbeta and 13 Jbeta primers. Profiled with immunoSEQ multiplex PCR; TCRdb holds only in-frame clones, not every one. The sample lists roughly 140,000 clones; approximately 9% were seen once. Sequenced sample: PBMCs. Receptors originate from a male donor in good health and CMV-seronegative.

CDR3 DNA sequence: TGTGCCAGCAGTGCCGGGACTAGCGTCTACGAGCAGTACTTC. It translates to CASSAGTSVYEQYF. This rearrangement joins TRBV27 to TRBJ2-7, with 10 bases identical to TRBD2. The V gene's germline CDR1 is MNHEY and CDR2 SMNVEV (reference sequence). V was pared by 5 bases and J by 3 bases, with 4 bases of the junction left unmatched. This CDR3 has 14 amino acids.

This clone appeared a few times. V is TRBV28 and J is TRBJ1-2; maybe TRBD1 (5 bases). The CDR3 has 15 amino acids. Between the trimmed V and J ends, which lost 3 bases and 5 bases, there was a span of 16 bases. CDR1 and CDR2 from the germline V gene are MDHEN and SYDVKM. The CDR3 DNA reads as TGTGCCAGCAGTTTGACAGCTCGTCCTTTATATGGCTACACCTTC. It yields the protein CASSLTARPLYGYTF.

This clone was seen only a few times. The chain uses TRBV28 and TRBJ1-1; TRBD1 agrees at 7 bases. Germline V lookup: CDR1 MDHEN, CDR2 SYDVKM. The CDR3 has 15 amino acids. V gave up 5 bases and J gave up 5 bases; unmatched junction bases: 11. CDR3 sequence (DNA): TGTGCCAGCAGTCTAAACGCACAGGGGTATACTGAAGCTTTCTTT. This encodes CASSLNAQGYTEAFF.

This clone showed up just once. CDR3 nucleotides: TGTGCCAGCAGTCGCGGGGCAGGGTACCTCTCTGGAAACACCATATATTTT. Amino acid sequence: CASSRGAGYLSGNTIYF. The chain employs TRBV5-6 and TRBJ1-3; tentative D call: TRBD1 (5 bases). Trimming pared 5 bases from V and 0 bases from J, leaving 18 bases between. The CDR3 consists of 17 residues. The germline V gene encodes CDR1 SGHDT and CDR2 YYEEEE.

This clone showed up just a few times. CDR3 DNA sequence: TGTGCCAGCAGCCGGTGGGGGGAGCAGCCCCAGCATTTT. It encodes CASSRWGEQPQHF. The rearrangement links TRBV7-2 to TRBJ1-5; D is possibly TRBD1 (5 bases). Germline CDR1 and CDR2: SGHTA and FQGNSA. This CDR3 is 13 amino acids long. Trimming took 5 bases from V and 7 from J, leaving 12 bases between them.

This clone has only a few counts. The CDR3 sequence is CASSRLGTGGVGYTF. CDR3 in DNA: TGTGCCAGCAGCAGGTTGGGGACAGGGGGGGTAGGCTACACCTTC. The V gene is TRBV27, the J gene TRBJ1-2; 11 bases fit TRBD1. This CDR3 has 15 amino acids. Germline V CDR1 and CDR2: MNHEY, SMNVEV (reference sequence). Losses at the gene ends were 6 bases for V and 8 bases for J; bases not matched to a gene: 11.

This clone was counted between two and nine times. The chain has TRBV19 and TRBJ1-1, with D perhaps TRBD1 (6 bases). The germline CDR1 and CDR2 sequences are LNHDA and SQIVND (reference sequence). CDR3 length: 14 residues. The V end was cut by 3 bases, the J end by 1 base, with 9 bases between. The CDR3 reads CASSMARGNTEAFF. CDR3 coding DNA: TGTGCCAGTAGTATGGCCAGGGGGAACACTGAAGCTTTCTTT.

The gene calls are TRBV27 and TRBJ2-7; 10 bases map to TRBD1. V lost 6 bases to trimming and J lost 6 bases; unmatched junction nucleotides: 8. The CDR3 has 14 residues. Per germline, CDR1 MNHEY and CDR2 SMNVEV (reference sequence). Here the CDR3 reads CASSLRDRGSEQYF. The DNA for the CDR3 is TGTGCCAGCAGCCTCCGGGACAGGGGATCCGAGCAGTACTTC.

There are a few counts of this clone. The chain couples TRBV28 to TRBJ2-7, with no clear D. The germline V and J ends were trimmed by 5 bases and 3 bases, with 8 bases remaining between them. The V gene's germline CDR1 is MDHEN and CDR2 SYDVKM. The CDR3 spans 12 residues. In DNA, the CDR3 is TGTGCCAGCAGTCGGGTCAACTACGAGCAGTACTTC. Translating it yields CASSRVNYEQYF.

The gene calls are TRBV19 and TRBJ1-5; D gene unclear. V shed 1 base and J shed 0 bases, with 7 bases lying between them. This CDR3 is 15 amino acids long. CDR1 and CDR2 (germline): LNHDA, SQIVND (reference sequence). This CDR3 is CASSIALYSNQPQHF. The CDR3 region has the DNA TGTGCCAGTAGTATAGCCCTCTATAGCAATCAGCCCCAGCATTTT.